Sequencing of this TCR beta chain was carried out in a study of blood T cell repertoires in COVID-19. Methods used by the authors: Amplified reference gene primers provided the basis for estimating nucleated cell counts. Data came from immunoSEQ multiplex PCR; TCRdb stores just in-frame clones and leaves some out. V and J calls and clone size are those listed in that table; D and trimming were worked out from the DNA. The table shows roughly 220,000 clones, with approximately 85% occurring only once. CDR3 length: 15 residues. CDR1 and CDR2 from the germline V gene are SGHKS and YYEKEE (reference sequence). Trimming removed 0 bases from V and 4 bases from J, with 13 bases in between.

The receptor comes from a man aged 45-60 years who had recovered from COVID-19. The sequenced material came from peripheral blood. The genes are TRBV5-5 and TRBJ1-2, with a tentative D call TRBD1 (5 bases). CDR3 DNA sequence: TGTGCCAGCAGCTTGGAGGCAGGGTACAGCTATGGCTACACCTTC. Protein: CASSLEAGYSYGYTF.